These T cell receptor beta chains were read from a single sample in a study of blood T cell repertoires in COVID-19. Profiled with immunoSEQ multiplex PCR; TCRdb holds only in-frame clones, not every one. The table shows about 250,000 clones, with approximately 90% occurring only once. The sample taken for sequencing was PBMCs or T cells enriched from blood (not recorded which). Receptors were obtained from a woman aged 25 to 39 with acute COVID-19. CDR3s include the opening cysteine and the closing phenylalanine or tryptophan. A D gene is named only where the DNA matches it firmly. The size field is filled for only some rows; it gives once, few, many or a size class.

cdr3_aa cdr3_nt j_call v_call d_call clone_size
CASSPSPRGSSYNEQFF TGTGCCAGCAGCCCCTCACCCCGCGGAAGCTCCTACAATGAGCAGTTCTTC TRBJ2-1 TRBV11-3 . .
CASSWTSGRRDTQYF TGTGCCAGCAGTTGGACTAGCGGGAGAAGGGATACGCAGTATTTT TRBJ2-3 TRBV27 TRBD2 .
CASTKTERGTEAFF TGTGCCAGCACTAAAACAGAGAGAGGGACTGAAGCTTTCTTT TRBJ1-1 TRBV2 . .
CATSGTDRETQYF TGTGCCACCTCCGGGACCGACAGGGAGACCCAGTACTTC TRBJ2-5 TRBV28 . .
CASSFFPRGDEQYF TGTGCCAGCAGCTTTTTCCCACGAGGCGACGAGCAGTACTTC TRBJ2-7 TRBV5-6 . few
CASSLRGGPGTDTQYF TGTGCCAGCAGCTTACGAGGGGGTCCGGGCACAGATACGCAGTATTTT TRBJ2-3 TRBV7-9 . .
CASSLRQNYEQYF TGTGCCAGCAGCTTACGACAGAACTACGAGCAGTACTTC TRBJ2-7 TRBV7-2 . .
CASGRAGRSTDTQYF TGTGCCAGCGGTCGAGCAGGAAGGTCTACAGATACGCAGTATTTT TRBJ2-3 TRBV28 . .
CASSPTWQVYNEQFF TGTGCCAGCAGTCCAACATGGCAGGTCTACAATGAGCAGTTCTTC TRBJ2-1 TRBV27 . .
CASSYLGLAQINPYNEQFF TGTGCCAGCAGTTACCTTGGACTAGCGCAAATTAACCCCTACAATGAGCAGTTCTTC TRBJ2-1 TRBV6-2/TRBV6-3 TRBD2 .
CASSTPETQYF TGTGCCAGCAGTACTCCAGAGACCCAGTACTTC TRBJ2-5 TRBV2 . .
CASSARQETQYF TGCGCCAGCAGTGCCAGGCAAGAGACCCAGTACTTC TRBJ2-5 TRBV5-1 . .
CASRVLTGTTGELFF TGTGCCAGCAGGGTGTTGACAGGCACCACCGGGGAGCTGTTTTTT TRBJ2-2 TRBV28 . .
CASRAENTGELFF TGTGCCAGCAGGGCAGAGAACACCGGGGAGCTGTTTTTT TRBJ2-2 TRBV28 . .
CASSQVGTGAEKLFF TGTGCCAGCAGCCAAGTTGGGACAGGGGCGGAAAAACTGTTTTTT TRBJ1-4 TRBV14 TRBD1 few
CASSVSGVITDTQYF TGTGCCAGCAGCGTGAGCGGGGTTATCACAGATACGCAGTATTTT TRBJ2-3 TRBV9 TRBD2 .
CSVEVPSGRVEETQYF TGCAGCGTTGAGGTGCCTAGCGGGAGGGTGGAAGAGACCCAGTACTTC TRBJ2-5 TRBV29-1 TRBD2 once
CASSLRTSGGNEQFF TGTGCCAGCAGCTTAAGGACTAGCGGGGGCAATGAGCAGTTCTTC TRBJ2-1 TRBV5-6 TRBD2 .
CASSYRGGNQPQHF TGTGCCAGCTCGTACAGGGGTGGCAATCAGCCCCAGCATTTT TRBJ1-5 TRBV18 TRBD1 few
CASSPDRDYYGYTF TGTGCCAGCAGCCCGGACAGGGATTACTATGGCTACACCTTC TRBJ1-2 TRBV5-8 TRBD1 .
CASRPPGQGGEQYF TGTGCCAGCAGACCTCCGGGACAGGGGGGGGAGCAGTACTTC TRBJ2-7 TRBV28 TRBD1 .